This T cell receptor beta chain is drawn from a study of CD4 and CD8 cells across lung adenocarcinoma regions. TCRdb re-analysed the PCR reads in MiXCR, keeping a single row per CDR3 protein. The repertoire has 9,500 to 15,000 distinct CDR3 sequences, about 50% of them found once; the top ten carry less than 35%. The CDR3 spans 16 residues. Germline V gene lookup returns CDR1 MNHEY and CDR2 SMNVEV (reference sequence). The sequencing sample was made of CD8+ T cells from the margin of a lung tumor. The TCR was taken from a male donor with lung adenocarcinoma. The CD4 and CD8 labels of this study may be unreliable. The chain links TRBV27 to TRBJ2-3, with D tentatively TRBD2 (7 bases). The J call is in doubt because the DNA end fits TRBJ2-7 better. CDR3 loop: CASRGRGGGGTETQYF. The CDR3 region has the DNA TGTGCCAGCAGGGGGCGCGGGGGCGGAGGCACAGAGACGCAGTACTTC.